These T cell receptor beta chains were read from a single sample in a study of blood T cell repertoires in COVID-19. The protocol was immunoSEQ multiplex PCR, while the TCRdb copy is restricted to in-frame clones and leaves out a portion. The sample lists about 270,000 clones; around 90% were seen once. Specimen: PBMCs or T cells enriched from blood (not recorded which). These receptors came from a woman aged 50 to 60 who had recovered from COVID-19. The conserved cysteine and the conserved F or W are not part of the CDR3 here.

J gene | V gene | CDR3 protein
TRBJ2-2 | TRBV18 | ASSPPGLAGAGTGELF
TRBJ1-3 | TRBV28 | ASSSRTGGLYSGNTIY
TRBJ2-1 | TRBV27 | ASSFEPGGYNEQF
TRBJ1-2 | TRBV28 | ASLGVSLNYGYT
TRBJ1-3 | TRBV7-2 | ASSSGQGGNTIY
TRBJ2-1 | TRBV19 | ASRPGLASYNEQF
TRBJ1-4 | TRBV7-9 | ASSRDDRKNEKLF
TRBJ1-4 | TRBV4-2 | ASSQGSTGFNEKLF
TRBJ2-3 | TRBV24-1 | ATPGGDTDTQY
TRBJ2-1 | TRBV14 | ASSQPGLVAAYNEQF
TRBJ1-2 | TRBV7-2 | ASSLAPGFGYT
TRBJ2-5 | TRBV5-6 | ASSLVSGGRETQY
TRBJ1-1 | TRBV18 | ASSLRGQGGMNTEAF